The rows below give T cell receptor beta chains drawn from one sample of a study of OX40 agonist ivuxolimab in advanced cancers. Generated by immunoSEQ multiplex PCR, the TCRdb table keeps only in-frame clones and is missing some. This table has roughly 62,000 clones, about 89% appearing once. Sample: CD4+ or CD8+ T cells sorted from blood, taken in a trial of the OX40 agonist ivuxolimab. The receptors stem from an adult with an advanced solid tumor such as melanoma, head and neck, liver or kidney cancer. Each CDR3 is given with its conserved first and last residue. The D gene is left open where the match is weak. Some rows have no size entry. The others give once, few or many, or a class for an expanded clone.

TRBV11-1	TRBD1	-	TRBJ2-7	TGTGCCAGCAGCGGATACAGGGGCCCGCTCTCCTACGAGCAGTACTTC	CASSGYRGPLSYEQYF
TRBV28	TRBD1	few	TRBJ2-7	TGTGCCAGCAGTTGGGGTCGGACAGGGTACTACGAGCAGTACTTC	CASSWGRTGYYEQYF
TRBV5-5	TRBD2	-	TRBJ2-7	TGTGCCAGCAGCTTGGGGGAGGGGTACGAGCAGTACTTC	CASSLGEGYEQYF
TRBV10-1	-	-	TRBJ1-2	TGCGCCAGCAGTGAAGGCAGGAACTATGGCTACACCTTC	CASSEGRNYGYTF
TRBV2	-	few	TRBJ1-5	TGTGCCAGCAGACCGGGGGAGGAGAATCAGCCCCAGCATTTT	CASRPGEENQPQHF
TRBV4-2	-	-	TRBJ1-4	TGTGCCAGCAGCCCTAACATAGCAACTAATGAAAAACTGTTTTTT	CASSPNIATNEKLFF
TRBV19	-	-	TRBJ1-1	TGTGCCAGTAGTATGGGTACAAGGGGACACACTGAAGCTTTCTTT	CASSMGTRGHTEAFF
TRBV4-1	-	-	TRBJ1-4	TGCGCCAGCAGCCAAGCGGAGGGGGGAGAGGATGAAAAACTGTTTTTT	CASSQAEGGEDEKLFF
TRBV19	-	few	TRBJ2-2	TGTGCCAGTAGTATAGATGCCGGGTTCGGGGAGCTGTTTTTT	CASSIDAGFGELFF
TRBV5-6	-	-	TRBJ2-7	TGTGCCAGCAGCCCCGTGGCTAGCTCCTACGAGCAGTACTTC	CASSPVASSYEQYF
TRBV5-8	-	-	TRBJ2-7	TGTGCCAGCAGCTTGCTGTCGGGAGCCCCCTACGAGCAGTACTTC	CASSLLSGAPYEQYF
TRBV4-3	-	-	TRBJ2-5	TGCGCCAGCAGCCAAGATGTGTCCATAAGAGAGACCCAGTACTTC	CASSQDVSIRETQYF
TRBV4-3	TRBD2	once	TRBJ2-1	TGCGCCAGCAGCCAAGATGGAGCCCGGGGACTAGCGGGGGATGAGCAGTTCTTC	CASSQDGARGLAGDEQFF
TRBV11-3	-	-	TRBJ2-3	TGTGCCAGCAGCCCTAGCGCTAGCACAGATACGCAGTATTTT	CASSPSASTDTQYF
TRBV2	-	-	TRBJ2-5	TGTGCCAGCGTAAGCGTCCAAGAGACCCAGTACTTC	CASVSVQETQYF
TRBV11-2	-	-	TRBJ1-3	TGTGCCAGCAGCCCCCGGGGCGCTGAATCTGGAAACACCATATATTTT	CASSPRGAESGNTIYF
TRBV7-9	-	-	TRBJ2-7	TGTGCCAGCAGCGATTTCGACGGGTACGAGCAGTACTTC	CASSDFDGYEQYF
TRBV9	TRBD2	-	TRBJ2-1	TGTGCCAGCAGCGTAGCTGGGGCGGGACTAGCGGGATTCAATGAGCAGTTCTTC	CASSVAGAGLAGFNEQFF
TRBV19	TRBD2	once	TRBJ2-3	TGTGCCAGTAGTACCCGGACTAGCGGGAGCTTAGATACGCAGTATTTT	CASSTRTSGSLDTQYF
TRBV4-2	-	-	TRBJ1-4	TGTGCCAGCAGCCAGGGAGGTTCTGATGAAAAACTGTTTTTT	CASSQGGSDEKLFF
TRBV27	-	once	TRBJ1-2	TGTGCCAGCAGTCCCCGGACGGAAAGATATGGCTACACCTTC	CASSPRTERYGYTF